A selection of T cell receptor beta chains follows, all from one sample in a study of OX40 agonist ivuxolimab in advanced cancers. Sequencing was performed with immunoSEQ multiplex PCR; in TCRdb, only in-frame clones are kept and a portion is missing. The sample records tens of thousands of clones, 80% being singletons. The source was CD4+ or CD8+ T cells sorted from blood, collected in a trial of the OX40 agonist ivuxolimab. All receptors derive from an adult with an advanced solid tumor such as melanoma, head and neck, liver or kidney cancer. Each CDR3 is given with its conserved first and last residue. The D gene is left open where the match is weak. Rows may omit the clone size; those that give it use once, few, many or a size class.

v_gene: TRBV19; j_gene: TRBJ2-1; d_gene: TRBD1; abundance: NA; CDR3nt: TGTGCCAGTACCCGCGGGACAGGGGACTACAATGAGCAGTTCTTC; CDR3aa: CASTRGTGDYNEQFF
v_gene: TRBV13; j_gene: TRBJ1-1; d_gene: NA; abundance: NA; CDR3nt: TGTGCCACGACCCTCCGGAGTGGCAGGGAGGTAGTGGGCACTGAAGCTTTCTTT; CDR3aa: CATTLRSGREVVGTEAFF
v_gene: TRBV10-3; j_gene: TRBJ1-2; d_gene: NA; abundance: few; CDR3nt: TGTGCCATCAGTGAGGGGAAAGGGACTGAAGATGGCTACACCTTC; CDR3aa: CAISEGKGTEDGYTF
v_gene: TRBV11-2; j_gene: TRBJ1-5; d_gene: TRBD1; abundance: NA; CDR3nt: TGTGCCAGCAGCTCTGCAGGGGGACAGCCCCAGCATTTT; CDR3aa: CASSSAGGQPQHF
v_gene: TRBV10-2; j_gene: TRBJ2-1; d_gene: NA; abundance: NA; CDR3nt: TGCGCCAGCAGTGAGTCGGGGTTTGCAGACTCTATAAGGAATGAGCAGTTCTTC; CDR3aa: CASSESGFADSIRNEQFF
v_gene: TRBV27; j_gene: TRBJ1-2; d_gene: NA; abundance: medium-sized; CDR3nt: TGTGCCAGCAGTTGGGGGGCCTCGGCCTATGGCTACACCTTC; CDR3aa: CASSWGASAYGYTF
v_gene: TRBV19; j_gene: TRBJ2-1; d_gene: NA; abundance: NA; CDR3nt: TGTGCCAGTAGTATGGAGACCCCAGGGGATGAGCAGTTCTTC; CDR3aa: CASSMETPGDEQFF
v_gene: TRBV6-5; j_gene: TRBJ1-3; d_gene: NA; abundance: NA; CDR3nt: TGTGCCAGCAGTTACTCCCCTGGAAACACCATATATTTT; CDR3aa: CASSYSPGNTIYF
v_gene: TRBV6-5; j_gene: TRBJ1-5; d_gene: TRBD1; abundance: NA; CDR3nt: TGTGCCAGCCTTACCGGGACAGGGTATCAGCCCCAGCATTTT; CDR3aa: CASLTGTGYQPQHF
v_gene: TRBV11-3; j_gene: TRBJ2-7; d_gene: TRBD1; abundance: NA; CDR3nt: TGTGCCAGCAGCCCGGACAGGTACGAGCAGTACTTC; CDR3aa: CASSPDRYEQYF
v_gene: TRBV9; j_gene: TRBJ2-7; d_gene: TRBD2; abundance: few; CDR3nt: TGTGCCAGCAGCTTCGGACTAGCGGGGACCGAGCAGTACTTC; CDR3aa: CASSFGLAGTEQYF
v_gene: TRBV5-1; j_gene: TRBJ1-4; d_gene: NA; abundance: NA; CDR3nt: TGCGCCAGCAGCCCCCTTAGGGGGGCGCGGGAAAAACTGTTTTTT; CDR3aa: CASSPLRGAREKLFF
v_gene: TRBV5-6; j_gene: TRBJ1-5; d_gene: NA; abundance: NA; CDR3nt: TGTGCCAGCAGCTCGGACAGTTATAGCAATCAGCCCCAGCATTTT; CDR3aa: CASSSDSYSNQPQHF
v_gene: TRBV6-1; j_gene: TRBJ2-7; d_gene: TRBD1; abundance: NA; CDR3nt: TGTGCCAGCAGTGGCGGACAGGAGGACTACGAGCAGTACTTC; CDR3aa: CASSGGQEDYEQYF
v_gene: TRBV11-3; j_gene: TRBJ2-1; d_gene: TRBD2; abundance: NA; CDR3nt: TGTGCCAGCAGCTGGGGACTAGACAATGAGCAGTTCTTC; CDR3aa: CASSWGLDNEQFF
v_gene: TRBV9; j_gene: TRBJ1-2; d_gene: NA; abundance: few; CDR3nt: TGTGCCAGCAGCGTAGATGGTAACAGCCCTTATGGCTACACCTTC; CDR3aa: CASSVDGNSPYGYTF
v_gene: TRBV7-3; j_gene: TRBJ2-2; d_gene: TRBD2; abundance: NA; CDR3nt: TGTGCCAGCAGCCCTAGACTAGCGGGGGCGAACACCGGGGAGCTGTTTTTT; CDR3aa: CASSPRLAGANTGELFF
v_gene: TRBV5-1; j_gene: TRBJ2-3; d_gene: NA; abundance: NA; CDR3nt: TGCGCCAGCAGCTTGGTACGCTTCACAGATACGCAGTATTTT; CDR3aa: CASSLVRFTDTQYF
v_gene: TRBV5-1; j_gene: TRBJ1-2; d_gene: NA; abundance: NA; CDR3nt: TGCGCCAGCAGCGCCCGGGAACAGGAGGTTGATGGCTACACCTTC; CDR3aa: CASSAREQEVDGYTF
v_gene: TRBV5-1; j_gene: TRBJ2-3; d_gene: NA; abundance: NA; CDR3nt: TGCGCCAGCAGCTTGATCTTGCGGAGCACAGATACGCAGTATTTT; CDR3aa: CASSLILRSTDTQYF
v_gene: TRBV29-1; j_gene: TRBJ2-4; d_gene: TRBD1; abundance: few; CDR3nt: TGCAGCGTTGCCCTTACAGGGGGGCCGGCCAAAAACATTCAGTACTTC; CDR3aa: CSVALTGGPAKNIQYF
v_gene: TRBV9; j_gene: TRBJ1-4; d_gene: NA; abundance: NA; CDR3nt: TGTGCCAGCAGCCCAAGACAGGCCCGGAACGAAAAACTGTTTTTT; CDR3aa: CASSPRQARNEKLFF
v_gene: TRBV6-6; j_gene: TRBJ1-1; d_gene: NA; abundance: NA; CDR3nt: TGTGCCAGCATAACCCCCTCGAACACTGAAGCTTTCTTT; CDR3aa: CASITPSNTEAFF
v_gene: TRBV6-1; j_gene: TRBJ1-1; d_gene: NA; abundance: few; CDR3nt: TGTGCCAGCAGGAGGGAGAAGAACACTGAAGCTTTCTTT; CDR3aa: CASRREKNTEAFF
v_gene: TRBV5-1; j_gene: TRBJ2-5; d_gene: TRBD2; abundance: once; CDR3nt: TGCGCCAGCAGCTTAGGAATAGCGGGGGAGACCCAGTACTTC; CDR3aa: CASSLGIAGETQYF
v_gene: TRBV7-8; j_gene: TRBJ1-2; d_gene: NA; abundance: NA; CDR3nt: TGTGCCAGCAGCTTAAACAGGGATACGTATGGCTACACCTTC; CDR3aa: CASSLNRDTYGYTF
v_gene: TRBV11-2; j_gene: TRBJ2-5; d_gene: NA; abundance: NA; CDR3nt: TGTGCCAGCAGTTCCTCCGGGACCCAAGGGGAGACCCAGTACTTC; CDR3aa: CASSSSGTQGETQYF
v_gene: TRBV7-9; j_gene: TRBJ1-1; d_gene: NA; abundance: once; CDR3nt: TGTGCCAGCAGCTTAATCACTGAAGCTTTCTTT; CDR3aa: CASSLITEAFF
v_gene: TRBV6-1; j_gene: TRBJ1-5; d_gene: NA; abundance: NA; CDR3nt: TGTGCCAGCGCCGAACATGGGAATCAGCCCCAGCATTTT; CDR3aa: CASAEHGNQPQHF
v_gene: TRBV28; j_gene: TRBJ1-5; d_gene: NA; abundance: NA; CDR3nt: TGTGCCAGCAGTTTGATGGTACTTAGCAATCAGCCCCAGCATTTT; CDR3aa: CASSLMVLSNQPQHF
v_gene: TRBV30; j_gene: TRBJ1-2; d_gene: NA; abundance: NA; CDR3nt: TGTGCCTGGAGTGTGAGACGGACTCTTCCCGCTTATGGCTACACCTTC; CDR3aa: CAWSVRRTLPAYGYTF
v_gene: TRBV7-3; j_gene: TRBJ2-3; d_gene: NA; abundance: NA; CDR3nt: TGTGCCAGCAGCTTCCAGGGACTGGGAACCACAGATACGCAGTATTTT; CDR3aa: CASSFQGLGTTDTQYF
v_gene: TRBV6-5; j_gene: TRBJ2-7; d_gene: NA; abundance: few; CDR3nt: TGTGCCAGCAGTGAAAGGGGCAGCTCCTACGAGCAGTACTTC; CDR3aa: CASSERGSSYEQYF
v_gene: TRBV7-2; j_gene: TRBJ2-2; d_gene: NA; abundance: NA; CDR3nt: TGTGCCAGCAGCTTATTAGCCGGGGAGCTGTTTTTT; CDR3aa: CASSLLAGELFF
v_gene: TRBV6-1; j_gene: TRBJ1-1; d_gene: NA; abundance: NA; CDR3nt: TGTGCCAGCAGCCGCGGGGAGAGGATGAACACTGAAGCTTTCTTT; CDR3aa: CASSRGERMNTEAFF
v_gene: TRBV11-2; j_gene: TRBJ2-1; d_gene: NA; abundance: NA; CDR3nt: TGTGCCAGCAGCTTAGGTGCGGAGTCCTACAATGAGCAGTTCTTC; CDR3aa: CASSLGAESYNEQFF